This TCR beta chain emerged from a study of blood T cell repertoires in COVID-19. Looking at the study overall: Whether acute or convalescent, the COVID-19 samples came from the United States, Italy and Spain. From T cells, B-cell-depleted T cells, or PBMCs came the material, which was cDNA or gDNA.

Per the original methods: Nucleated cell number was recorded as an estimate derived from reference gene primer amplification. Clones were sequenced by immunoSEQ multiplex PCR, and TCRdb holds only the in-frame ones, with some missing. V and J calls and clone size are copied from that table; D and trimming were computed from the DNA. The table includes 200,000 to 250,000 clones, around 84% detected once. Germline values: CDR1 LGHNA, CDR2 YSLEER. This CDR3 contains 14 residues. The germline V and J ends were trimmed by 1 base and 10 bases, with 11 bases remaining between them. This sequence was found in a woman older than 75 with active or convalescent COVID-19. V is TRBV4-3 and J is TRBJ1-6, with a possible D match to TRBD1 (6 bases). Sequencing was performed on peripheral blood. CDR3 in amino acids: CASSQGTGNSPLHF. CDR3 DNA sequence: TGCGCCAGCAGCCAAGGTACAGGGAACTCACCCCTCCACTTT.